This TCR beta chain comes out of a study of cytomegalovirus exposure and HLA in healthy donors. The study's findings and limits: As immune exposure information, only CMV serostatus was available.

PCR amplification relied on 60 Vbeta primers (plus 13 Jbeta primers). Sequencing used immunoSEQ multiplex PCR; TCRdb keeps in-frame clones, though not all of them. The data hold about 97,000 clones, with 50% to 70% observed a single time. Worth noting for this clone: The target antigen is unknown.

CDR1 is MNHEY and CDR2 is SMNVEV in the germline V gene (reference sequence). The CDR3 length is 10 residues. V lost 11 bases and J lost 4, with 8 bases in between. The source material was PBMCs. J is TRBJ2-5 and V is TRBV27; maybe TRBD1 (5 bases). The origin of this receptor is a human donor in good health. The CDR3 sequence: CAPQGETQYF. CDR3 sequence (DNA): TGTGCCCCCCAGGGAGAGACCCAGTACTTC.